This TCR beta chain appears in the sequencing data of a study of beta chain features in type 1 diabetes. The CDR3 totals 17 residues. Every donor had blood drawn once into heparin, approximately 120 mL on average. Since all of the isolated RNA was reverse transcribed, expressed TCRB transcripts were what got sequenced. Produced via immunoSEQ multiplex PCR; TCRdb's table is partial and in-frame only. The table has around 280,000 clones, 8% seen once. This clone occurred a few times. The sample taken for sequencing was central memory CD4+ T cells from blood. The gene calls are TRBV1 and TRBJ2-1; TRBD2 is taken as the D call from the table, unchecked against the DNA. TRBV1 is flagged as a pseudogene. The source is a woman aged 18-29 years in good health. The CDR3 here is CTSSQDSPRLWYNEQFF. CDR3 DNA sequence: TGCACCAGCAGCCAAGATTCCCCGAGACTTTGGTACAATGAGCAGTTCTTC.